The T cell receptor beta chain described here comes from a study of tumor and adjacent non-tumor tissue in lung cancer. Looking at the study overall: There were some 12 adenocarcinoma, 2 squamous cell carcinoma and 1 small cell lung cancer cases. Stage I to III disease affected about nine men and roughly 5 women aged roughly 31 to 76. Findings and limits, study-wide: Tumor repertoires had a smaller top 100 clone share than normal lung. Significantly higher TCR diversity was found in tumor than normal lung.

This sample's RNA came from whole unsorted tissue. The normal lung tissue was taken more than 3 cm from the tumor edge. For this clonotype: Its specificity is not known.

A modified ARM-PCR protocol with three rounds of nested PCR amplified TCRbeta. TCRdb re-called the multiplex PCR reads through MiXCR, storing one row per CDR3 protein. Found here are approximately 79,000 distinct CDR3 sequences, approximately 82% of them singletons; the top ten hold around 40%. CDR1 and CDR2 from the germline V gene are SGHTA and FQGTGA. V lost 3 bases and J 0 bases, leaving 11 bases between the germline ends. The CDR3 is made up of 15 amino acids. The sample taken for sequencing was distant non-tumor lung tissue. The V call is TRBV7-3, the J call TRBJ1-1; D is unresolved. The sequence was obtained from a man in his 70s with non-small cell lung cancer. Written as DNA, the CDR3 is TGTGCCAGCAGCTTCCGAGGTGGCATGAACACTGAAGCTTTCTTT. Its protein product is CASSFRGGMNTEAFF.